Below, 13 T cell receptor beta chains from the same sample are listed, as sequenced in a study of Ad26.COV2.S vaccination and SARS-CoV-2 variants. Treatment specified: 15 to 20 received Ad26.COV2.S at low or high dose, single or two shots; several received placebo; per-sample allocation not given. Samples came from day 63 after the first vaccine or placebo injection. The table came from immunoSEQ multiplex PCR; TCRdb's copy has only in-frame clones and leaves some out. The top ten clones hold about 4.4% of a sample with about 470,000 clones, about 90% of them seen once. The material sequenced was peripheral blood, taken in a trial of Ad26.COV2.S vaccine versus placebo. The receptors were gathered from a person between 18 and 65 years old who received the Ad26.COV2.S COVID-19 vaccine or a placebo.

The chain links TRBV5-4 to TRBJ2-7; D perhaps matches TRBD2 (5 bases). V lost 4 bases and J 3 bases, leaving 11 bases between the germline ends. CDR3 length: 13 residues. Looked up from germline, CDR1 is SGHNT and CDR2 is YYREEE (reference sequence). The CDR3 DNA sequence: TGTGCCAGCAGCATCGACGGAGGCTACGAGCAGTACTTC. Amino acids: CASSIDGGYEQYF.

This clone was detected only a few times. V usage is TRBV7-2 and J usage is TRBJ2-3; a possible D gene is TRBD2 (5 bases). Germline CDR1 is SGHTA and CDR2 is FQGNSA. The V end was cut by 0 bases, the J end by 8 bases, with 15 bases between. There are 15 residues in the CDR3. The CDR3 sequence: CASSLASGTPGTQYF. The CDR3 nucleotides read TGTGCCAGCAGCTTAGCTTCGGGAACCCCCGGTACGCAGTATTTT.

V is TRBV3-1 (or the pseudogene TRBV3-2) and J is TRBJ2-7, with 11 nucleotides matching TRBD2. Germline V gene lookup returns CDR1 LGHDT and CDR2 YNNKEL (reference sequence). V lost 5 bases and J lost 5; bases outside the gene matches: 17. This CDR3 comprises 18 residues. DNA for the CDR3: TGTGCCAGCAGCGGACGTGGGCTAGCGGGAGGCCGGGGGGACGAGCAGTACTTC. It translates to CASSGRGLAGGRGDEQYF.

The chain links TRBV2 to TRBJ1-6, with D maybe TRBD1 (6 bases). This CDR3 contains 16 residues. Germline V gives CDR1 SNHLY, CDR2 FYNNEI. V was cut by 3 bases and J by 0 bases, with 9 bases left in between. The CDR3 region has the DNA TGTGCCAGCAGTGACACACAGGGCTCCTATAATTCACCCCTCCACTTT. Protein product: CASSDTQGSYNSPLHF.

V is TRBV2 and J is TRBJ2-1; TRBD2 matches at 10 bases. V was clipped by 6 bases and J by 1 base; unmatched bases: 3. The V gene's germline CDR1 is SNHLY and CDR2 FYNNEI. The CDR3 loop spans 15 amino acids. The chain's CDR3 is CASRRTSGSYNEQFF. CDR3 DNA: TGTGCCAGCAGGCGGACTAGCGGTTCCTACAATGAGCAGTTCTTC.

The chain couples TRBV28 to TRBJ2-7; D may be TRBD1 or TRBD2 (6 bases each). Germline V gene lookup returns CDR1 MDHEN and CDR2 SYDVKM. The V and J ends lost 6 bases and 7 bases respectively, with 16 bases between them. The CDR3 sequence is 13 residues long. This CDR3 is CASRRGTTSEQYF. The CDR3 DNA is TGTGCCAGCAGGCGCGGGACAACGTCGGAGCAGTACTTC.

This chain connects TRBV19 to TRBJ2-1; 14 positions agree with TRBD2. From germline, CDR1 is LNHDA and CDR2 SQIVND (reference sequence). Trimming took 4 bases from V and 1 from J; bases not matched to a gene: 0. This CDR3 comprises 16 residues. The DNA for the CDR3 is TGTGCCAGTAGTAGGACTAGCGGGAGGTCCTACAATGAGCAGTTCTTC. This translates into CASSRTSGRSYNEQFF.

This chain connects TRBV4-1 to TRBJ2-5; TRBD1 matches 7 bases. The CDR3 length is 15 residues. The trim removed 6 bases at V and 4 bases at J, leaving 11 bases unmatched. Germline V gene sequence: CDR1 MGHRA, CDR2 YSYEKL. CDR3 DNA sequence: TGCGCCAGCAGGGCCGGGACAGAGTCTGGAGAGACCCAGTACTTC. Protein sequence: CASRAGTESGETQYF.

The rearrangement links TRBV4-2 to TRBJ2-5; D is undetermined. Germline V gives CDR1 LGHNA, CDR2 YNFKEQ. The ends were cut back, 0 bases at V and 3 bases at J, with 8 bases in the middle. This CDR3 has 14 amino acids. CDR3: CASSQEAREETQYF. Written as DNA, the CDR3 is TGTGCCAGCAGCCAAGAGGCGAGAGAAGAGACCCAGTACTTC.

The chain combines TRBV2 with TRBJ2-5; D may be TRBD2 (6 bases). V was shortened by 6 bases and J by 8 bases, with 16 bases between the two germline ends. CDR1 and CDR2 from the germline V gene are SNHLY and FYNNEI. The CDR3 spans 13 residues. The CDR3 bases are TGTGCCAGCAGGGAGGGAACTCGGGACACCCAGTACTTC. Translated, it gives CASREGTRDTQYF. The whole variable domain, remainder taken from reference TRBV2 and TRBJ2-5, is EPEVTQTPSHQVTQMGQEVILRCVPISNHLYFYWYRQILGQKVEFLVSFYNNEISEKSEIFDDQFSVERPDGSNFTLKIRSTKLEDSAMYFCASREGTRDTQYFGPGTRLLVL.

The chain uses TRBV20-1 and TRBJ2-1; no clear D gene. Germline V gives CDR1 DFQATT, CDR2 SNEGSKA (reference sequence). The CDR3 runs to 11 residues. V lost 5 bases and J lost 3, with 5 bases in between. The CDR3 here is CSADHYNEQFF. CDR3 nucleotides: TGCAGTGCTGACCACTACAATGAGCAGTTCTTC.

The sample holds one count of this clone. V is TRBV28 and J is TRBJ2-7, with TRBD1 as a possible D gene (5 bases). This CDR3 spans 13 amino acids. V shed 3 bases and J shed 0 bases, with 6 bases lying between them. The V gene's germline CDR1 is MDHEN and CDR2 SYDVKM. CDR3: CASSFQGSYEQYF. CDR3 bases: TGTGCCAGCAGTTTTCAGGGCTCCTACGAGCAGTACTTC.

This chain links TRBV7-2 with TRBJ2-7, with 8 bases matching TRBD2. Unmatched junction bases numbered 7, after V lost 5 bases and J lost 7 bases. Germline V gives CDR1 SGHTA, CDR2 FQGNSA. The CDR3 is made up of 13 amino acids. The CDR3: CASSLSGRGEQYF. DNA for the CDR3: TGTGCCAGCAGCCTGAGCGGGAGAGGAGAGCAGTACTTC.